This is a list of T cell receptor beta chains from one sample in a study of sequential checkpoint blockade in melanoma. Sequencing used immunoSEQ multiplex PCR; TCRdb keeps in-frame clones, though not all of them. The profile shows about 1,700 clones, around a quarter of them singletons. The starting material was tumor tissue (inferred from file names), obtained from a patient given nivolumab and ipilimumab in sequence. These receptors were obtained from a human donor with melanoma. CDR3s include the opening cysteine and the closing phenylalanine or tryptophan. Each record gives: clone size, V gene, CDR3 protein. Some rows mark clone size as missing; the rest say once, few, many or name a class of expanded clone.

clone_size: .
v_call: TRBV1
cdr3_aa: CASSSLDFTSGFDEQFF

clone_size: few
v_call: TRBV15
cdr3_aa: CATSRGGDDNTQYF

clone_size: .
v_call: TRBV11-3
cdr3_aa: CASSPQTSGGLQFF

clone_size: few
v_call: TRBV6-8
cdr3_aa: CAISGRGDSYEQYF

clone_size: .
v_call: TRBV18
cdr3_aa: CASSPPVGYEQYF

clone_size: .
v_call: TRBV19
cdr3_aa: CASSIWSPTDTQYF

clone_size: few
v_call: TRBV6-8
cdr3_aa: CASSYSLSGELSNYEQYF

clone_size: .
v_call: TRBV10-2
cdr3_aa: CASRLAGNNEQFF

clone_size: .
v_call: TRBV6-8
cdr3_aa: CASRPGADTDTQYF

clone_size: few
v_call: TRBV15
cdr3_aa: CATSKEGSQGREKLFF

clone_size: large
v_call: TRBV6-1
cdr3_aa: CASSEAGSVVSETQYF

clone_size: .
v_call: TRBV30
cdr3_aa: CSITGVNTEAFF

clone_size: few
v_call: TRBV4-1
cdr3_aa: CASSPLGGATNEKLFF

clone_size: .
v_call: TRBV6-8
cdr3_aa: CASSPRGVNTEAFF

clone_size: few
v_call: TRBV19
cdr3_aa: CASSIGQINEKLFF

clone_size: .
v_call: TRBV6-8
cdr3_aa: CASRGGSVNQPQHF

clone_size: few
v_call: TRBV6-8
cdr3_aa: CASSPSTGFGELFF

clone_size: few
v_call: TRBV11-3
cdr3_aa: CASRPGLAGDETQYF

clone_size: few
v_call: TRBV28
cdr3_aa: CASRLNRGLYEKLFF

clone_size: .
v_call: TRBV11-3
cdr3_aa: CASSLWDSNQPQHF

clone_size: few
v_call: TRBV6-8
cdr3_aa: CASSPDWGDTQYF

clone_size: few
v_call: TRBV6-8
cdr3_aa: CASTIPGFNQPQHF

clone_size: few
v_call: TRBV6-8
cdr3_aa: CAISRDNRYGYTF

clone_size: few
v_call: TRBV11-3
cdr3_aa: CASSSPSGTGEQYF

clone_size: .
v_call: TRBV7-6
cdr3_aa: CASSSTSGGKETQYF

clone_size: .
v_call: TRBV19
cdr3_aa: CASRPGQGSTGELFF